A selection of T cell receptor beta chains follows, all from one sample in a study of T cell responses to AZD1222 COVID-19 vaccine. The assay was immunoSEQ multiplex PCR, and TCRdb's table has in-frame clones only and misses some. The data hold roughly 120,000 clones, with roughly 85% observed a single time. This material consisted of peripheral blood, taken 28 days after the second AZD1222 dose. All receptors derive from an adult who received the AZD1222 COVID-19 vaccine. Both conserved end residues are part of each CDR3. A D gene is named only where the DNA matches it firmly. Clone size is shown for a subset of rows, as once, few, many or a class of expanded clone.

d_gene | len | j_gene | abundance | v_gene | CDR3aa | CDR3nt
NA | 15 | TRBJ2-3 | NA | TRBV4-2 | CASRQGGSLTDTQYF | TGTGCCAGCAGACAAGGAGGGAGTCTCACAGATACGCAGTATTTT
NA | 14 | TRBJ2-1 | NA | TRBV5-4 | CASSPGIAYNEQFF | TGTGCCAGCAGCCCAGGGATCGCATACAATGAGCAGTTCTTC
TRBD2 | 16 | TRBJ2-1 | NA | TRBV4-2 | CASSSRDGGSYNEQFF | TGTGCCAGCAGCTCGCGAGACGGGGGGTCCTACAATGAGCAGTTCTTC
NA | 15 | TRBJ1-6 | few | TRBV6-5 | CGRLGPPAGNSPLHF | TGTGGCAGGCTGGGACCCCCGGCTGGAAATTCACCCCTCCACTTT
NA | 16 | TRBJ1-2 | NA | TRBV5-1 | CASSLGLDTRNYGYTF | TGCGCCAGCAGCTTGGGACTGGACACTCGGAACTATGGCTACACCTTC
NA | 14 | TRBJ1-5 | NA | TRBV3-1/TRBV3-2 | CASSQQGFAQPQHF | TGTGCCAGCAGCCAACAGGGTTTTGCCCAGCCCCAGCATTTT
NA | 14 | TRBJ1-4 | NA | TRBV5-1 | CASSLGGYNEKLFF | TGCGCCAGCAGCTTGGGGGGGTATAATGAAAAACTGTTTTTT
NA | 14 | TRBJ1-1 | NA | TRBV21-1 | CASSKIGANTEAFF | TGTGCCAGCAGCAAAATTGGTGCCAACACTGAAGCTTTCTTT
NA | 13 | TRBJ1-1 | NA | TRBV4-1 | CASSQPSGQESFF | NA
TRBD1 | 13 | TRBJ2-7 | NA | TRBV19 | CATSPQGVYEQYF | TGTGCCACCTCACCACAGGGGGTCTACGAGCAGTACTTC
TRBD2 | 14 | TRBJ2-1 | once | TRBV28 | CASNGGSSYNEQFF | TGTGCCAGCAACGGGGGGAGCTCCTACAATGAGCAGTTCTTC
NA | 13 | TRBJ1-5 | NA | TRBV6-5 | CASSYSTYQPQHF | TGTGCCAGCAGTTACTCGACGTATCAGCCCCAGCATTTT
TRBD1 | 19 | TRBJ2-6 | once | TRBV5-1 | CASSRARQGSRSGANVLTF | TGCGCCAGCAGCCGTGCCCGACAGGGGTCGAGGTCTGGGGCCAACGTCCTGACTTTC
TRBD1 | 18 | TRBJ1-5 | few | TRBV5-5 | CASSLGPGGGWGNQPQHF | TGTGCCAGCAGCTTGGGCCCCGGAGGGGGCTGGGGCAATCAGCCCCAGCATTTT
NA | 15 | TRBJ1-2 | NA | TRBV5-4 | CAPGRPAGANYGYTF | TGTGCCCCCGGCCGGCCGGCGGGAGCTAACTATGGCTACACCTTC
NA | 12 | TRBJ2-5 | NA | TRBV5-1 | CASSLAWETQYF | TGCGCCAGCAGCTTGGCCTGGGAGACCCAGTACTTC
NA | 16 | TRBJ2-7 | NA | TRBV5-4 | CASSPGVKLGHYEQYF | TGTGCCAGCAGCCCTGGGGTGAAACTAGGGCACTACGAGCAGTACTTC
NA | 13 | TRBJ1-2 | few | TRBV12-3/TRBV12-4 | CASSLKPNYGYTF | TGTGCCAGCAGTTTAAAACCCAACTATGGCTACACCTTC
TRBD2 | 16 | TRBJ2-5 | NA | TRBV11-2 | CASSPRAGGEGETQYF | TGTGCCAGCAGCCCCCGAGCGGGGGGGGAGGGAGAGACCCAGTACTTC
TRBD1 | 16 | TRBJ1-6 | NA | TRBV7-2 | CASSLETTGVGSPLHF | TGTGCCAGCAGCCTTGAGACCACAGGGGTAGGATCACCCCTCCACTTT
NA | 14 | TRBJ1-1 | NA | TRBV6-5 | CASSYGDVNTEAFF | TGTGCCAGCAGTTACGGGGATGTGAACACTGAAGCTTTCTTT
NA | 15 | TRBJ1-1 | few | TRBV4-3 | CASSQEKGQASGTFF | TGCGCCAGCAGCCAAGAAAAGGGCCAGGCGAGTGGGACTTTCTTT